This TCR beta chain was captured by sequencing in a study of chemoradiotherapy in HPV16-positive cancers. In the study overall: Functional T-cell assays on a couple of HPV16-positive patients' cells defined candidate HPV-specific clones and common TCR motifs.

Clones were sequenced by immunoSEQ multiplex PCR, and TCRdb holds only the in-frame ones, with some missing. The table lists 8,500 to 9,000 clones, less than 90% of them singletons, with 3.5% in the top ten. The CDR3 length is 15 residues. Per germline, CDR1 MNHEY and CDR2 SMNVEV (reference sequence). V shed 4 bases and J shed 11 bases, with 21 bases lying between them. Over chemoradiotherapy, repertoires were sampled more than once. Overall study findings and caveats: Candidate HPV-specific clones and E7-related TCR motifs grew in tumor during treatment. The functional HPV-specific definition rests on just a couple of HPV16-positive patients.

Regarding this clone: Its antigen is unidentified.

The genes are TRBV27 and TRBJ1-5; D possibly corresponds to TRBD1 (6 bases). The sequence was obtained from a human donor with HPV-associated anogenital cancer. The sequencing used blood, collected from a patient who underwent chemoradiotherapy. This CDR3 reads CASSSRAGVVSAQHF. The CDR3 DNA sequence: TGTGCCAGCAGTTCCCGCGCAGGGGTCGTTTCAGCCCAGCATTTT.